This T cell receptor beta chain comes out of a study of blood T cells in healthy people across ages. Notes on the study in general: Nothing was known about donor CMV status, and this possibly confounded expanded clonotype changes. More naive CD4+ cells and higher diversity were found in long-lived than in aged donors.

This CDR3 is built from 17 residues. Germline V gives CDR1 SGHRS, CDR2 YFSETQ. J was trimmed by 0 bases and V by 1 base; bases with no gene match: 8. Alongside a J-beta primer mix, a sample-barcoded 5' primer served in a second PCR lasting about 7 to 11 cycles. TCRdb used MiXCR to reprocess the 5' RACE reads, holding one entry per CDR3 protein. Seen here are about 1.4 million distinct CDR3 sequences, 45% to 70% observed once, and the top ten hold 5% to 7%. About this clonotype: The antigen remains undetermined.

Sample: blood. The source of this sequence is a man aged 18 to 30 in good health. The chain links TRBV5-1 to TRBJ1-2; 8 nucleotides agree with TRBD1. The CDR3 coding sequence is TGCGCCAGCAGCTTGTTAGGACAGGGTTCGGCTAACTATGGCTACACCTTC. Residues: CASSLLGQGSANYGYTF.